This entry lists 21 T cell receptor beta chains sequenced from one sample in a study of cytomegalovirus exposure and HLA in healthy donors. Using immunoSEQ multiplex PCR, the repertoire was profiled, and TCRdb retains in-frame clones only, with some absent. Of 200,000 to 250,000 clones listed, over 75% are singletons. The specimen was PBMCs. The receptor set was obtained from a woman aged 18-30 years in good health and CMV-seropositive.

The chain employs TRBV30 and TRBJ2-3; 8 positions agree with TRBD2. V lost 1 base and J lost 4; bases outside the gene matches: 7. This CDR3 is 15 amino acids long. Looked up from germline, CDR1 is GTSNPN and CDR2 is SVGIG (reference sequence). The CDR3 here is CAWSGGGGYPDTQYF. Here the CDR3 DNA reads TGTGCCTGGAGTGGAGGCGGGGGGTACCCAGATACGCAGTATTTT.

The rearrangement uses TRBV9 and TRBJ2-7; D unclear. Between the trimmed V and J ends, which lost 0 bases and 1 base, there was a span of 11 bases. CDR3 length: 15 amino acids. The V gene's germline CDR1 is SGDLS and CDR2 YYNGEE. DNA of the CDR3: TGTGCCAGCAGCGTAGGCCCCCACGGGTCCTACGAGCAGTACTTC. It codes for CASSVGPHGSYEQYF.

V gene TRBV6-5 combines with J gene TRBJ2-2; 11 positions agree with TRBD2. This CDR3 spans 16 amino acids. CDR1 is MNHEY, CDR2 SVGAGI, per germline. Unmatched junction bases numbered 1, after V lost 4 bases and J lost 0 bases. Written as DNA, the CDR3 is TGTGCCAGCAGTTTGGGACTAGCGGCGAACACCGGGGAGCTGTTTTTT. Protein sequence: CASSLGLAANTGELFF.

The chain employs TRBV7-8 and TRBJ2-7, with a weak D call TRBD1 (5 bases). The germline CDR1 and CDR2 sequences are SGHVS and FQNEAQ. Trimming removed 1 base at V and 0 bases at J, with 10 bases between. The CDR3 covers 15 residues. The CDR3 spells CASSLVGDSSYEQYF. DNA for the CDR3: TGTGCCAGCAGCTTAGTAGGGGATTCCTCCTACGAGCAGTACTTC.

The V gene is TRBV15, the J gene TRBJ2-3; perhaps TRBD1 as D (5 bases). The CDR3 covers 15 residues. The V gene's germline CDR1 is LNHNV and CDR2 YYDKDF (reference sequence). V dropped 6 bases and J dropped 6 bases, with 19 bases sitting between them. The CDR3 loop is CATSQGPPLMDTQYF. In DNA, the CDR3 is TGTGCCACCAGTCAGGGCCCACCTCTGATGGATACGCAGTATTTT.

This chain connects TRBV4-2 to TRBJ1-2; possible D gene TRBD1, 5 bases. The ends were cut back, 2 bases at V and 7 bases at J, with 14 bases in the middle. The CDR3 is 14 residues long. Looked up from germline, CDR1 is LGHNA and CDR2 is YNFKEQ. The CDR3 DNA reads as TGTGCCAGCAGCCAAAATAAGGGGCTGGGTGGCTACACCTTC. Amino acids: CASSQNKGLGGYTF.

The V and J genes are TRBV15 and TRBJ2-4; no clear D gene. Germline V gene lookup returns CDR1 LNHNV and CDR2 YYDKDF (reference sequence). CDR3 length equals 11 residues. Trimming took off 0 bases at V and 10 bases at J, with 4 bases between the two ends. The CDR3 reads CATSRDRIQYF. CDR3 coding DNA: TGTGCCACCAGCAGAGATAGAATTCAGTACTTC. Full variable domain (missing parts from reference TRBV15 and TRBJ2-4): DAMVIQNPRYQVTQFGKPVTLSCSQTLNHNVMYWYQQKSSQAPKLLFHYYDKDFNNEADTPDNFQSRRPNTSFCFLDIRSPGLGDTAMYLCATSRDRIQYFGAGTRLSVL.

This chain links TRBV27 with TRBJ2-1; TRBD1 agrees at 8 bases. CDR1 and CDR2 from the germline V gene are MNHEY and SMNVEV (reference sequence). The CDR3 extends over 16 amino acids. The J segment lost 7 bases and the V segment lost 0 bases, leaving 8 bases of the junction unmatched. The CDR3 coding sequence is TGTGCCAGCAGTTTATCGATGGCAGGGGGCTGGAATGAGCAGTTCTTC. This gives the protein CASSLSMAGGWNEQFF.

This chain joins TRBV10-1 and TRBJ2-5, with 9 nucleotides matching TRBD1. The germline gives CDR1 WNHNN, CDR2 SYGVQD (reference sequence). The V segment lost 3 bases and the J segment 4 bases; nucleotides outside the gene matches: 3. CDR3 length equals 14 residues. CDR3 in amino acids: CASSDDRGRETQYF. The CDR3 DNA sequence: TGCGCCAGCAGTGACGACAGGGGGAGAGAGACCCAGTACTTC.

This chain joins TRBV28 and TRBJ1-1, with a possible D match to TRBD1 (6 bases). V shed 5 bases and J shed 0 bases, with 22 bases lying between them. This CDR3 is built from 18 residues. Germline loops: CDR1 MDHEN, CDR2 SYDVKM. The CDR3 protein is CASSLQGRGGRMNTEAFF. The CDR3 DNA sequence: TGTGCCAGCAGTCTACAGGGACGCGGGGGGCGAATGAACACTGAAGCTTTCTTT.

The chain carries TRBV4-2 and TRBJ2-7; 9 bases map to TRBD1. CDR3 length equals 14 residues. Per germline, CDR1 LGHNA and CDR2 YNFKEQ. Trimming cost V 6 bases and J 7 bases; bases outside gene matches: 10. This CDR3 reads CASSRDREYEEQYF. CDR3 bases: TGTGCCAGCAGTCGGGACAGGGAGTACGAGGAGCAGTACTTC.

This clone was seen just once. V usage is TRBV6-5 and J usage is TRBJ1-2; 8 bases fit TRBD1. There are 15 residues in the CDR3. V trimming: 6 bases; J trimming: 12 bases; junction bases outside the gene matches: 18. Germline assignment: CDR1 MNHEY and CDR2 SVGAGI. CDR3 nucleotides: TGTGCCAGCAGCCGCAGGGGGCGCTCTACCTCTATTGACACCTTC. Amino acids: CASSRRGRSTSIDTF.

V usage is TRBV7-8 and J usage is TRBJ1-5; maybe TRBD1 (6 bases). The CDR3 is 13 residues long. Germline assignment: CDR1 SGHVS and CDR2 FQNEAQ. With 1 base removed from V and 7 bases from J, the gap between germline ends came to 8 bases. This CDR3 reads CASSLDRDQPQHF. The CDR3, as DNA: TGTGCCAGCAGCTTAGACAGGGACCAGCCCCAGCATTTT. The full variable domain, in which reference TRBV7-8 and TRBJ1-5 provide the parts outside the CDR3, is GAGVSQSPRYKVAKRGQDVALRCDPISGHVSLFWYQQALGQGPEFLTYFQNEAQLDKSGLPSDRFFAERPEGSVSTLKIQRTQQEDSAVYLCASSLDRDQPQHFGDGTRLSIL.

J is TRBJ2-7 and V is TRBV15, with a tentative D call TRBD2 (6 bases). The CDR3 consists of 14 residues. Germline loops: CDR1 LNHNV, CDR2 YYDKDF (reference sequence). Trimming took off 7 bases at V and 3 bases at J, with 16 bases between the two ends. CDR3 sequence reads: CATKDNSGNYEQYF. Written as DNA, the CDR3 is TGTGCCACCAAGGATAATAGCGGAAACTACGAGCAGTACTTC. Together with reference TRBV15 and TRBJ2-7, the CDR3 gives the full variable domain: DAMVIQNPRYQVTQFGKPVTLSCSQTLNHNVMYWYQQKSSQAPKLLFHYYDKDFNNEADTPDNFQSRRPNTSFCFLDIRSPGLGDTAMYLCATKDNSGNYEQYFGPGTRLTVT.

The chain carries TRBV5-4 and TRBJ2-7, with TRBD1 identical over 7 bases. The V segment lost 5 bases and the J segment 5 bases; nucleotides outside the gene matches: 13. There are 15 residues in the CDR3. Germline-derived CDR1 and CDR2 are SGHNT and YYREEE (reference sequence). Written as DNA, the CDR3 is TGTGCCAGCAGTAAAATTTGGACAGGAACCCACGAGCAGTACTTC. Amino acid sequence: CASSKIWTGTHEQYF.

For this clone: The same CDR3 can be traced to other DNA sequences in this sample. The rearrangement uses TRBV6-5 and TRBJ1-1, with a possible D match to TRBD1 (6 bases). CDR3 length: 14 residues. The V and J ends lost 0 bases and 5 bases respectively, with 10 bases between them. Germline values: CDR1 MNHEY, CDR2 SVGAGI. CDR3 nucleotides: TGTGCCAGCAGTTACTCAGGGGGAGGGACTGAAGCTTTCTTT. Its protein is CASSYSGGGTEAFF.

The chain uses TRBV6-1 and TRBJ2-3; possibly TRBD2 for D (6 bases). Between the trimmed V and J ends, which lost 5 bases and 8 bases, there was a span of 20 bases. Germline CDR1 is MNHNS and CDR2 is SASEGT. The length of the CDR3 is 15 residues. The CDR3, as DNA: TGTGCCAGCAGTCTGGGACGGCCCGGGGGTGGTACGCAGTATTTT. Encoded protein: CASSLGRPGGGTQYF.

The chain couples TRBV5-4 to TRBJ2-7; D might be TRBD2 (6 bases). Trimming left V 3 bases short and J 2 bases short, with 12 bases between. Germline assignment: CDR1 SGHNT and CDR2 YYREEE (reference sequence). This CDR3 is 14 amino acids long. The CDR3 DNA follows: TGTGCCAGCAGCTGGGCCCCGGGGGCCTACGAGCAGTACTTC. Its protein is CASSWAPGAYEQYF.

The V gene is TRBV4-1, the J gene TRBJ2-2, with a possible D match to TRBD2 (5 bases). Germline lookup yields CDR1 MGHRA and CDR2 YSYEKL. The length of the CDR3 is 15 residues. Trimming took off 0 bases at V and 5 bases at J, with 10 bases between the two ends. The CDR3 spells CASSQDLRGTGELFF. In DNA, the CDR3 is TGCGCCAGCAGCCAAGATCTGAGAGGGACCGGGGAGCTGTTTTTT.

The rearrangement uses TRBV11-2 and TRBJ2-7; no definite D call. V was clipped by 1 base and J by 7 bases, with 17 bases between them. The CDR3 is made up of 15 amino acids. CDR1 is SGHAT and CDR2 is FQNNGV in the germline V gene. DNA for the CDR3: TGTGCCAGCAGCTTAGGGGCGCCAGGCGCTTTGGAGCAGTACTTC. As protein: CASSLGAPGALEQYF. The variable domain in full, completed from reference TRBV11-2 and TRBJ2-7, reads EAGVAQSPRYKIIEKRQSVAFWCNPISGHATLYWYQQILGQGPKLLIQFQNNGVVDDSQLPKDRFSAERLKGVDSTLKIQPAKLEDSAVYLCASSLGAPGALEQYFGPGTRLTVT.

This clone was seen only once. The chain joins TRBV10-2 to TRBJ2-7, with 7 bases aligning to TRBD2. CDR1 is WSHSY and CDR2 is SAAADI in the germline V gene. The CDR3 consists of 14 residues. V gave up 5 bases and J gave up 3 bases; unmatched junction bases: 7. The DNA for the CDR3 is TGCGCCAGCAGTCCCGGGACGGGGGGCTACGAGCAGTACTTC. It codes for CASSPGTGGYEQYF.